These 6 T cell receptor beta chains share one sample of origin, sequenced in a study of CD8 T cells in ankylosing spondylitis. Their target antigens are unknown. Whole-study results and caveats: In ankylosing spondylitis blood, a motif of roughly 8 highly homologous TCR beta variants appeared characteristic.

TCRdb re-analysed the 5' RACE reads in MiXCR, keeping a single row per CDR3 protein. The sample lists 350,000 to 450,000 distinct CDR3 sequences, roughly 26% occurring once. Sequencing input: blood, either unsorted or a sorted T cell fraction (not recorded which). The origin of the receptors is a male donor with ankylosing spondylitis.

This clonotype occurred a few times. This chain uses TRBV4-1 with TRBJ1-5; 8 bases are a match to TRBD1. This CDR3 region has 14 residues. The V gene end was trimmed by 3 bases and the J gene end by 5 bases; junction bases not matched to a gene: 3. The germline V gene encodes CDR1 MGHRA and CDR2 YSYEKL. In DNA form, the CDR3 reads TGCGCCAGCAGCCACGACAGGGGTTATCAGCCCCAGCATTTT. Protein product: CASSHDRGYQPQHF.

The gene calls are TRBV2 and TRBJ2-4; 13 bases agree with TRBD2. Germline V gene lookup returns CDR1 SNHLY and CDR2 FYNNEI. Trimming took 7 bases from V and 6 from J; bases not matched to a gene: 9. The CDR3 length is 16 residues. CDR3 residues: CASKKGLAGPRNIQYF. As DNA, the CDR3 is TGTGCCAGCAAAAAGGGACTAGCGGGACCGCGAAACATTCAGTACTTC. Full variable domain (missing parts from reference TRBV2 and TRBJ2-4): EPEVTQTPSHQVTQMGQEVILRCVPISNHLYFYWYRQILGQKVEFLVSFYNNEISEKSEIFDDQFSVERPDGSNFTLKIRSTKLEDSAMYFCASKKGLAGPRNIQYFGAGTRLSVL.

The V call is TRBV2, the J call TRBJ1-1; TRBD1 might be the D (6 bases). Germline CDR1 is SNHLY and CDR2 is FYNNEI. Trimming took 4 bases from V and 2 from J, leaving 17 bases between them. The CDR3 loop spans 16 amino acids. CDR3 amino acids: CASSVRGLLGNTEAFF. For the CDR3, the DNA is TGTGCCAGCAGTGTCAGGGGCCTATTGGGAAACACTGAAGCTTTCTTT.

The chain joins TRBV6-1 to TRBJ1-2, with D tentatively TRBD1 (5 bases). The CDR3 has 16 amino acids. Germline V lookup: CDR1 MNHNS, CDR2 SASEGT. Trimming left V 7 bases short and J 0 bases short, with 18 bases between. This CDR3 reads CASKGAGADTNYGYTF. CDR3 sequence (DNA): TGTGCCAGCAAAGGGGCTGGGGCGGACACTAACTATGGCTACACCTTC.

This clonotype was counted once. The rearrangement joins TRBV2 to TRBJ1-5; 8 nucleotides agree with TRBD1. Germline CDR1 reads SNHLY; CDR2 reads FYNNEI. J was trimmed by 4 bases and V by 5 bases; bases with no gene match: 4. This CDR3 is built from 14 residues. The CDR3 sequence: CASSWTGINQPQHF. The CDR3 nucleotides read TGTGCCAGCAGTTGGACAGGGATTAATCAGCCCCAGCATTTT. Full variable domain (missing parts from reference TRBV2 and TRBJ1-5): EPEVTQTPSHQVTQMGQEVILRCVPISNHLYFYWYRQILGQKVEFLVSFYNNEISEKSEIFDDQFSVERPDGSNFTLKIRSTKLEDSAMYFCASSWTGINQPQHFGDGTRLSIL.

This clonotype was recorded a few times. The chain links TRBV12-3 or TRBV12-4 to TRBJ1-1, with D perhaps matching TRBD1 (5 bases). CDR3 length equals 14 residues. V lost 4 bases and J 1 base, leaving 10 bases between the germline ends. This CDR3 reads CASSSGRTNTEAFF. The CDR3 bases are TGTGCCAGCAGTTCGGGACGGACGAACACTGAAGCTTTCTTT.